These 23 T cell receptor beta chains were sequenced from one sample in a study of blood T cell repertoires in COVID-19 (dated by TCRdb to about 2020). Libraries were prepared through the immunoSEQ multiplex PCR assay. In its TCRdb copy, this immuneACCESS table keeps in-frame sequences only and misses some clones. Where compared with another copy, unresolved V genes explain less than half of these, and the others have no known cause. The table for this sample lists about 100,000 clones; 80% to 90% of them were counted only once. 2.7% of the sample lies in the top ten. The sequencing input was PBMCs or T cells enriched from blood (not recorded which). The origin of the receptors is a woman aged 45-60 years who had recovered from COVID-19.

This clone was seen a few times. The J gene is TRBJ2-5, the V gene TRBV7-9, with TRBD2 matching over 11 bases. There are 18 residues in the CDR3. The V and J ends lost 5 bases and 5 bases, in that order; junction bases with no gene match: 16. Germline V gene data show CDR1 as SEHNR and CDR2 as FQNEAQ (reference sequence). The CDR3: CASSPVVAGGDPLETQYF. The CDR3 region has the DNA TGTGCCAGCAGCCCGGTGGTAGCGGGGGGGGACCCCCTGGAGACCCAGTACTTC.

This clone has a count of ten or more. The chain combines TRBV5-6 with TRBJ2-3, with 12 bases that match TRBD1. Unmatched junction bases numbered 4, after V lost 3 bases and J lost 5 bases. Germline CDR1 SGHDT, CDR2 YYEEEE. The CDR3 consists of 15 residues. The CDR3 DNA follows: TGTGCCAGCAGCTCCGGGACAGGGGGCAGAGATACGCAGTATTTT. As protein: CASSSGTGGRDTQYF. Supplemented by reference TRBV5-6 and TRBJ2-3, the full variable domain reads DAGVTQSPTHLIKTRGQQVTLRCSPKSGHDTVSWYQQALGQGPQFIFQYYEEEERQRGNFPDRFSGHQFPNYSSELNVNALLLGDSALYLCASSSGTGGRDTQYFGPGTRLTVL.

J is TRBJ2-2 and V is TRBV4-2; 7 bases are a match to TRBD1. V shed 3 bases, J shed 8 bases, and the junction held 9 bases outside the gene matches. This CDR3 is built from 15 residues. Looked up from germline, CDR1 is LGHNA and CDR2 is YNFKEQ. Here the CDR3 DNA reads TGTGCCAGCAGCCACGGGGACAGAGAACGTGGGGAGCTGTTTTTT. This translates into CASSHGDRERGELFF.

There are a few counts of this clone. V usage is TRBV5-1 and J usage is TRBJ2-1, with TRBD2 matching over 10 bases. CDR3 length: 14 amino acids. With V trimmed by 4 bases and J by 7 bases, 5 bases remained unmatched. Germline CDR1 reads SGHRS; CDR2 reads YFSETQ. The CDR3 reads CASSRGLAVNEQFF. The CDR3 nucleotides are TGCGCCAGCAGCCGTGGACTAGCGGTAAATGAGCAGTTCTTC.

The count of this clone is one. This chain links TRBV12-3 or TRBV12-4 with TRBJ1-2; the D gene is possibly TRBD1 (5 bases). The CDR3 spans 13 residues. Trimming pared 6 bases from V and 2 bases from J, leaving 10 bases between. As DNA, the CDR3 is TGTGCCAGCAGCCCCGGACAAAACTATGGCTACACCTTC. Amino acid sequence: CASSPGQNYGYTF.

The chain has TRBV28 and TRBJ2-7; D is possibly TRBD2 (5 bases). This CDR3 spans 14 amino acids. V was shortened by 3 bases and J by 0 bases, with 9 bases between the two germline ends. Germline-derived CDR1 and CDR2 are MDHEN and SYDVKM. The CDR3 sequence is CASSLGGLSYEQYF. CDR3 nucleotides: TGTGCCAGCAGTTTGGGCGGACTCTCCTACGAGCAGTACTTC.

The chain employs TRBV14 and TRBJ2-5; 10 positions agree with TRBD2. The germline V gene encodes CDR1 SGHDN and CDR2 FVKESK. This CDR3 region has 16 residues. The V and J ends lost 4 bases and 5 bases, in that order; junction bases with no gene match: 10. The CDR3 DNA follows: TGTGCCAGCAGCCCCCCTCTAGCGGGAGTTCGGGAGACCCAGTACTTC. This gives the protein CASSPPLAGVRETQYF.

CDR3 in amino acids: CASRPTGSHEQYF. DNA for the CDR3: TGTGCCAGCAGGCCGACAGGGTCACACGAGCAGTACTTC. The genes are TRBV27 and TRBJ2-7; 7 bases match TRBD1. V dropped 6 bases and J dropped 5; count of bases not matched to a gene: 7. The CDR3 is 13 residues long. Per germline, CDR1 MNHEY and CDR2 SMNVEV (reference sequence).

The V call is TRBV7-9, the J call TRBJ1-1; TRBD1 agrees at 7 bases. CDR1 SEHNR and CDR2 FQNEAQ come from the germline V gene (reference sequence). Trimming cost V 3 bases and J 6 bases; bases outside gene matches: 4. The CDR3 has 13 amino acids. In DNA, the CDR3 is TGTGCCAGCAGCTTCAGGGACAGTCCTGAAGCTTTCTTT. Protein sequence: CASSFRDSPEAFF.

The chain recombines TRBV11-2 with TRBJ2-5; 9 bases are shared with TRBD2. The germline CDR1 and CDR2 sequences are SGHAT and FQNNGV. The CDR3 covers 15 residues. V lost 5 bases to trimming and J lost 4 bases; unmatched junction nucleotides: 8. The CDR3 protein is CASSISGRGGETQYF. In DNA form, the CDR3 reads TGTGCCAGCAGCATTAGCGGGAGAGGTGGAGAGACCCAGTACTTC.

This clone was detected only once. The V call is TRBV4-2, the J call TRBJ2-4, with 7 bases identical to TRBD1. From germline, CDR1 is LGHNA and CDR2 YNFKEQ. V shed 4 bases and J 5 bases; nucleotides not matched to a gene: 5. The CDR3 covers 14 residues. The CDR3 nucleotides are TGTGCCAGCAGCCCACGGGACAGAGAAAACATTCAGTACTTC. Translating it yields CASSPRDRENIQYF.

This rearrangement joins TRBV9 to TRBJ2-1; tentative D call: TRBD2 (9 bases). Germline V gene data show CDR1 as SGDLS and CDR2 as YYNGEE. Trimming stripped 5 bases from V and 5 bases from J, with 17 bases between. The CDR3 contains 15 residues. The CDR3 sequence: CASRQGVAGDNEQFF. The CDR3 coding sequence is TGTGCCAGCAGACAGGGGGTAGCGGGGGACAATGAGCAGTTCTTC.

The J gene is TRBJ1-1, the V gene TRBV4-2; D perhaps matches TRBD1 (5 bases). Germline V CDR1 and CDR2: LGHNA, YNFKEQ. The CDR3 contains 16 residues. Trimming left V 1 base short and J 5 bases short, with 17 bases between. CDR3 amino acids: CASSQVSSGVGTEAFF. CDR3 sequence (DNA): TGTGCCAGCAGCCAAGTATCCTCGGGGGTAGGTACTGAAGCTTTCTTT.

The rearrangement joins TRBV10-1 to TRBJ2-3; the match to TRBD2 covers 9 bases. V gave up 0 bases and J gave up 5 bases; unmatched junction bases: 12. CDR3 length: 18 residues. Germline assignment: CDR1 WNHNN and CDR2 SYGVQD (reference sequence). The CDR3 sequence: CASSESRWGGRGRDTQYF. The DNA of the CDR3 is TGCGCCAGCAGTGAGTCGCGATGGGGCGGGAGGGGACGAGATACGCAGTATTTT.

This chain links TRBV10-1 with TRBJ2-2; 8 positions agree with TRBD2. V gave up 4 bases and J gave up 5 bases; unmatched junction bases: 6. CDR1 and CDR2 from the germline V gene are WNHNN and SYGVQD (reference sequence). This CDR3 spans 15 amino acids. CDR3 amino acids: CASSAGGLGTGELFF. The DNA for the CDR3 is TGCGCCAGCAGTGCGGGGGGACTAGGGACCGGGGAGCTGTTTTTT.

The CDR3 protein is CASSTRDSYYGYTF. Written as DNA, the CDR3 is TGTGCCAGCAGCACCCGGGACAGCTACTATGGCTACACCTTC. This chain joins TRBV6-5 and TRBJ1-2; 7 nucleotides match TRBD1. The CDR3 consists of 14 residues. V was pared by 6 bases and J by 3 bases, with 7 bases of the junction left unmatched. Looked up from germline, CDR1 is MNHEY and CDR2 is SVGAGI.

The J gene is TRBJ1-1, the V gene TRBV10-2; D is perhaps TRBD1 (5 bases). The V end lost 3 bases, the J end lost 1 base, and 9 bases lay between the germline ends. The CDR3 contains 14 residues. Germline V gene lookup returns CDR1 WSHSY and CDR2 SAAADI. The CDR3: CASSDRVGNTEAFF. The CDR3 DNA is TGCGCCAGCAGTGACAGGGTCGGGAACACTGAAGCTTTCTTT.

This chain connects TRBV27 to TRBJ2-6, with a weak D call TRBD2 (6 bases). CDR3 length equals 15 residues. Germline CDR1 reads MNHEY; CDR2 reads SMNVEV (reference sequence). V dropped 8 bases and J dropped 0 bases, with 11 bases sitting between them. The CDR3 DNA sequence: TGTGCCAGCCAACCGGGAGTCTCTGGGGCCAACGTCCTGACTTTC. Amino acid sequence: CASQPGVSGANVLTF.

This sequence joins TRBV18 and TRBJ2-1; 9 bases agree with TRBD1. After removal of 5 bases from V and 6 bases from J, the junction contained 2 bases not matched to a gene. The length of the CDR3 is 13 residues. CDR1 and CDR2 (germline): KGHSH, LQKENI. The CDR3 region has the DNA TGTGCCAGCTCAGTGACAGGGGGCAATGAGCAGTTCTTC. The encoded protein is CASSVTGGNEQFF.

In DNA form, the CDR3 reads TGTGCCTGGAGTTTCGGGACAGGGGCCCCTTATGGCTACACCTTC. This sequence encodes CAWSFGTGAPYGYTF. This chain connects TRBV30 to TRBJ1-2, with TRBD1 matching over 10 bases. The CDR3 loop spans 15 amino acids. Germline values: CDR1 GTSNPN, CDR2 SVGIG (reference sequence). J gave up 5 bases and V 2 bases, and 8 bases lay outside the gene matches.

The CDR3 nucleotides read TGCGCCAGCGCGCGGGACTCTACCTACGAGCAGTACTTC. It encodes CASARDSTYEQYF. The genes are TRBV10-1 and TRBJ2-7; possible D gene TRBD2, 6 bases. The CDR3 consists of 13 residues. Trimming stripped 8 bases from V and 2 bases from J, with 13 bases between. Germline V gene lookup returns CDR1 WNHNN and CDR2 SYGVQD (reference sequence).

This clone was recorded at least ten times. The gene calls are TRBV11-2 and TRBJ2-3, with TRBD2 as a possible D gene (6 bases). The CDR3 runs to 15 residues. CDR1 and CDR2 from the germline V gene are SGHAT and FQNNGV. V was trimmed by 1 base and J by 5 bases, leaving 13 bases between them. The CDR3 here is CASSLVGSGGDTQYF. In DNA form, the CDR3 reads TGTGCCAGCAGCTTAGTGGGTAGCGGAGGAGATACGCAGTATTTT.

The CDR3 DNA reads as TGTGCCAGCAGCCTGGGACAGAACCCCTACGAGCAGTACTTC. It is translated as CASSLGQNPYEQYF. The chain has TRBV5-6 and TRBJ2-7, with 7 bases aligning to TRBD1. This CDR3 is 14 amino acids long. The J segment lost 2 bases and the V segment lost 4 bases, leaving 6 bases of the junction unmatched. CDR1 and CDR2 (germline): SGHDT, YYEEEE.